One sample yielded the 17 T cell receptor beta chains listed below, sequenced in a study of cytomegalovirus exposure and HLA in healthy donors. Use of 60 Vbeta and 13 Jbeta primers characterized the PCR. The protocol was immunoSEQ multiplex PCR, while the TCRdb copy is restricted to in-frame clones and leaves out a portion. Of some 98,000 clones in the sample, about 85% were seen once. Specimen: PBMCs. The origin of the receptors is a female donor in good health and CMV-seropositive.

The rearrangement links TRBV4-1 to TRBJ2-7; 7 nucleotides agree with TRBD1. CDR3 length: 16 amino acids. Looked up from germline, CDR1 is MGHRA and CDR2 is YSYEKL. Germline trimming cut 3 bases from V and 1 base from J; bases unmatched to any gene: 9. As DNA, the CDR3 is TGCGCCAGCAGCCAGGTTCCGGGACAGCGGTCCTACGAGCAGTACTTC. As protein: CASSQVPGQRSYEQYF.

The V and J genes are TRBV2 and TRBJ1-5; D remains ambiguous. The CDR3 length is 14 residues. V was shortened by 3 bases and J by 3 bases, with 9 bases between the two germline ends. Germline CDR1 and CDR2: SNHLY and FYNNEI. The CDR3 nucleotides read TGTGCCAGCAGTGAGGAACAGATCAATCAGCCCCAGCATTTT. Its protein product is CASSEEQINQPQHF.

The sample holds a few counts of this clone. The J gene is TRBJ1-1, the V gene TRBV7-2; D is perhaps TRBD1 (5 bases). CDR3 size: 15 residues. V was shortened by 2 bases and J by 0 bases, with 10 bases between the two germline ends. Germline lookup yields CDR1 SGHTA and CDR2 FQGNSA. The CDR3 bases are TGTGCCAGCAGCTTATGGGGGGTGATGAACACTGAAGCTTTCTTT. Its translation is CASSLWGVMNTEAFF.

CDR3 in amino acids: CATSRPGGPSTDTQYF. CDR3 nucleotide sequence: TGTGCCACCAGCAGACCCGGGGGACCTAGCACAGATACGCAGTATTTT. The chain links TRBV15 to TRBJ2-3, with a possible D match to TRBD2 (6 bases). The CDR3 is made up of 16 amino acids. V was shortened by 2 bases and J by 0 bases, with 12 bases between the two germline ends. Germline lookup yields CDR1 LNHNV and CDR2 YYDKDF (reference sequence).

This clone was detected only once. The V call is TRBV9, the J call TRBJ2-2; 9 bases are a match to TRBD2. The CDR3 length is 14 residues. Germline CDR1 is SGDLS and CDR2 is YYNGEE. The junction had 3 bases not matched to a gene; V was cut back by 3 bases and J by 6 bases. In nucleotides, the CDR3 is TGTGCCAGCAGCGGGGCGGGGGGGCCCGGGGAGCTGTTTTTT. It encodes CASSGAGGPGELFF.

V and J are TRBV6-6 and TRBJ1-4; 9 bases match TRBD1. From germline, CDR1 is MNHNY and CDR2 SVGAGI (reference sequence). The junction had 3 bases not matched to a gene; V was cut back by 2 bases and J by 5 bases. CDR3 length equals 15 residues. This chain's CDR3 is CASSYPTGGNEKLFF. DNA for the CDR3: TGTGCCAGCAGTTACCCGACAGGGGGAAATGAAAAACTGTTTTTT.

This rearrangement joins TRBV4-1 to TRBJ1-1; D remains unclear. CDR1 is MGHRA and CDR2 is YSYEKL in the germline V gene. The CDR3 loop spans 14 amino acids. V was trimmed by 1 base and J by 1 base, leaving 7 bases between them. The CDR3 DNA reads TGCGCCAGCAGCCAAGTCTCCAGGAACACTGAAGCTTTCTTT. Protein: CASSQVSRNTEAFF.

V usage is TRBV2 and J usage is TRBJ2-7, with D possibly matching TRBD1 (7 bases). Germline assignment: CDR1 SNHLY and CDR2 FYNNEI. V was pared by 7 bases and J by 4 bases, with 14 bases between. The CDR3 is made up of 13 amino acids. CDR3 sequence: CASIARGRYEQYF. In nucleotides, the CDR3 is TGTGCCAGCATAGCCAGGGGGAGGTACGAGCAGTACTTC.

V is TRBV18 and J is TRBJ1-4; 10 nucleotides line up with TRBD1. The CDR3 extends over 15 amino acids. Germline V gene data show CDR1 as KGHSH and CDR2 as LQKENI. After removal of 0 bases from V and 8 bases from J, the junction contained 3 bases not matched to a gene. The DNA of the CDR3 is TGTGCCAGCTCACCACCGACAGGGGGCGGGGAAAAACTGTTTTTT. It is translated as CASSPPTGGGEKLFF.

In DNA form, the CDR3 reads TGTGCCAGCATGGGACAGCCAGGAACCTACTACAATGAGCAGTTCTTC. Translated: CASMGQPGTYYNEQFF. The chain uses TRBV7-6 and TRBJ2-1, with 7 bases aligning to TRBD1. The trim removed 7 bases at V and 3 bases at J, leaving 12 bases unmatched. Germline V gene lookup returns CDR1 SGHVS and CDR2 FNYEAQ. The CDR3 has 16 amino acids.

This chain uses TRBV7-9 with TRBJ1-1; possibly TRBD1 for D (6 bases). Trimming removed 5 bases from V and 7 bases from J, with 23 bases in between. The CDR3 is made up of 16 amino acids. CDR1 and CDR2 from the germline V gene are SEHNR and FQNEAQ (reference sequence). CDR3 in DNA: TGTGCCAGCAGCCTTATATGGACCAGGGGTGACTGTGAAGCTTTCTTT. Its translation is CASSLIWTRGDCEAFF.

The genes are TRBV27 and TRBJ2-6; 11 bases fit TRBD1. Germline V gene sequence: CDR1 MNHEY, CDR2 SMNVEV (reference sequence). This CDR3 is built from 20 residues. J was trimmed by 2 bases and V by 1 base; bases with no gene match: 10. CDR3 region: CASSLWLGAGQGAGANVLTF. DNA for the CDR3: TGTGCCAGCAGTTTATGGTTGGGCGCGGGACAGGGGGCTGGGGCCAACGTCCTGACTTTC.

The V and J genes are TRBV12-5 and TRBJ1-5; 9 bases agree with TRBD1. Trimming at V came to 4 bases and at J to 3 bases, leaving 4 bases not matched to a gene. This CDR3 spans 15 amino acids. CDR1 is LGHNT and CDR2 is FRNRAP in the germline V gene. The CDR3 loop reads CASGSGQGDNQPQHF. Written as DNA, the CDR3 is TGTGCTAGTGGTTCGGGACAGGGAGACAATCAGCCCCAGCATTTT.

This chain uses TRBV5-6 with TRBJ1-2, with 8 bases fitting TRBD1. The CDR3 sequence is 13 residues long. After removal of 4 bases from V and 4 bases from J, the junction contained 3 bases not matched to a gene. The germline CDR1 and CDR2 sequences are SGHDT and YYEEEE. DNA of the CDR3: TGTGCCAGCAGCGAGGACAGGGCCTATGGCTACACCTTC. As protein: CASSEDRAYGYTF.

V and J are TRBV19 and TRBJ2-2; 9 bases agree with TRBD1. The CDR3 extends over 21 amino acids. The trim removed 4 bases at V and 6 bases at J, leaving 24 bases unmatched. Per germline, CDR1 LNHDA and CDR2 SQIVND (reference sequence). The CDR3 bases are TGTGCCAGTAGTAACTTGATCCGGGACAGGGAGTCCGGGAGGCTCCCCGGGGAGCTGTTTTTT. This codes for CASSNLIRDRESGRLPGELFF. The full variable domain, its missing parts supplied by reference TRBV19 and TRBJ2-2, is DGGITQSPKYLFRKEGQNVTLSCEQNLNHDAMYWYRQDPGQGLRLIYYSQIVNDFQKGDIAEGYSVSREKKESFPLTVTSAQKNPTAFYLCASSNLIRDRESGRLPGELFFGEGSRLTVL.

The chain uses TRBV5-4 and TRBJ2-3, with 8 bases matching TRBD1. J lost 3 bases, V lost 4 bases, and 7 bases had no gene match. The CDR3 has 15 residues. CDR1 and CDR2 (germline): SGHNT, YYREEE (reference sequence). CDR3 coding DNA: TGTGCCAGCAGCCTAGGACAGGGTCGGACAGATACGCAGTATTTT. It codes for CASSLGQGRTDTQYF.

V gene TRBV30 combines with J gene TRBJ1-1; the match to TRBD1 covers 8 bases. The germline CDR1 and CDR2 sequences are GTSNPN and SVGIG (reference sequence). The ends lost 8 bases at V and 4 bases at J; junction bases unmatched: 6. This CDR3 spans 12 amino acids. CDR3 coding DNA: TGTGCCCAGACAGGGGCGGGCACTGAAGCTTTCTTT. It codes for CAQTGAGTEAFF.